The 7 T cell receptor beta chains listed next were all sequenced from one sample in a study of molecular identifiers for immune sequencing clone quantification (dated by TCRdb to the late 2010s). The library relied on PCR. The data were produced on a NextSeq 500. TCRdb reprocessed the public reads (quality trimming at Q25 with fastp, clone calling with MiXCR) and kept in-frame beta chains. Rows with a matching CDR3 protein are joined into one entry that keeps the most common DNA and genes. Here the sample has about 510,000 distinct CDR3 sequences; around 23% occur a single time. The ten top clones hold under 0.8% of the sample. Sequencing was carried out using naive CD8+ T cells from blood, with Jurkat cell RNA spiked in. Reading the label with the study, this specimen's cell subset or site is: FACS-sorted CD8+CD4-CCR7+CD45RA+ naive T cells. The receptors come from a human donor in good health. Some libraries in this study had Jurkat cell RNA spiked in.

This clonotype was found a few times. In DNA form, the CDR3 reads TGCGCCAGCAGCCACATCATACGACAGGGGTTCACAGATACGCAGTATTTT. This codes for CASSHIIRQGFTDTQYF. The V gene is TRBV4-3, the J gene TRBJ2-3; the match to TRBD1 covers 8 bases. With V trimmed by 3 bases and J by 2 bases, 10 bases remained unmatched. Germline-derived CDR1 and CDR2 are LGHNA and YSLEER. The CDR3 extends over 17 amino acids.

The chain carries TRBV19 and TRBJ2-7; either TRBD1 or TRBD2 may supply D (6 bases each). Trimming left V 0 bases short and J 3 bases short, with 9 bases between. The CDR3 consists of 14 residues. Germline V gene data show CDR1 as LNHDA and CDR2 as SQIVND (reference sequence). This chain's CDR3 is CASSIEGGLYEQYF. The CDR3 DNA follows: TGTGCCAGTAGTATAGAGGGGGGCCTCTACGAGCAGTACTTC.

This clonotype has just a few counts. This sequence joins TRBV10-3 and TRBJ2-3, with D hard to call. Germline CDR1 reads ENHRY; CDR2 reads SYGVKD. The germline V and J ends were trimmed by 11 bases and 5 bases, with 11 bases remaining between them. CDR3 length: 11 residues. The chain's CDR3 is CAAQNGDTQYF. For the CDR3, the DNA is TGTGCCGCACAGAATGGAGATACGCAGTATTTT.

In this sample, this clonotype turned up many times. The V call is TRBV27, the J call TRBJ2-7, with D maybe TRBD2 (5 bases). Germline lookup yields CDR1 MNHEY and CDR2 SMNVEV (reference sequence). The CDR3 extends over 12 amino acids. Between the trimmed V and J ends, which lost 2 bases and 5 bases, there was a span of 7 bases. CDR3 DNA: TGTGCCAGCAGTTTAGGAGCGGACGAGCAGTACTTC. The encoded protein is CASSLGADEQYF.

For this clonotype: Just one base apart from a much larger clone, this may be a read error. The chain recombines TRBV5-4 with TRBJ2-7; 8 bases align to TRBD1. The CDR3 spans 15 residues. Germline-derived CDR1 and CDR2 are SGHNT and YYREEE (reference sequence). CDR3 bases: TGTGCCAGCAGCCTGGACAGGGAACTAAACTACGTGCAGTACTTC. Its translation is CASSLDRELNYVQYF.

This clonotype was seen a few times. Here the CDR3 reads CASSQDLVFGNTIYF. CDR3 nucleotides: TGCGCCAGCAGCCAAGATTTGGTCTTCGGAAACACCATATATTTT. This sequence joins TRBV4-3 and TRBJ1-3; D remains unclear. From germline, CDR1 is LGHNA and CDR2 YSLEER. CDR3 length: 15 residues. Trimming shortened V by 0 bases and J by 4 bases, and 10 bases separated the two germline ends.

This clonotype came up a few times. The chain combines TRBV19 with TRBJ2-1; either TRBD1 or TRBD2 may fit D (5 bases each). Trimming took off 3 bases at V and 9 bases at J, with 12 bases between the two ends. The length of the CDR3 is 13 residues. Germline V gene data show CDR1 as LNHDA and CDR2 as SQIVND (reference sequence). The CDR3 sequence is CASSITGAGEQFF. CDR3 DNA: TGTGCCAGTAGTATCACCGGGGCGGGTGAGCAGTTCTTC.